The 23 T cell receptor beta chains in this list originate from one sample, sequenced in a study of Tregs in tolerant kidney transplant recipients. TCRdb keeps only in-frame clones here, not all; method: immunoSEQ multiplex PCR. The sample totals several thousand clones; its top ten clones hold approximately 40%. The nonmyeloablative bone marrow transplants came from related graft donors, with transient mixed chimerism. Material: CD8+ T cells from blood (PBMCs), obtained 12 months after the transplant. The receptors were gathered from a human patient who received a combined kidney and bone marrow transplant. T cells may partly derive from the graft donor.

About this clone itself: The CDR3 end lies 3 residues beyond the end of the read and is filled in from the germline J gene. The chain carries TRBV2 and TRBJ2-7, with D maybe TRBD2 (5 bases). The CDR3 loop spans 19 amino acids. V was cut by 6 bases and J by 3 bases, with 30 bases left in between. Germline lookup yields CDR1 SNHLY and CDR2 FYNNEI. The CDR3 reads CASRVGCEVPSSYCYEQYF. Incomplete CDR3 DNA: TGTGCCAGCAGGGTGGGGTGTGAGGTCCCTAGCTCCTACTGCTACGAG.

About this clone: With the read ending 3 residues before the CDR3 end, the germline J gene is used to fill in that end. V gene TRBV7-2 combines with J gene TRBJ2-7; TRBD2 aligns across 8 bases. With V trimmed by 5 bases and J by 6 bases, 12 bases remained unmatched. The germline gives CDR1 SGHTA, CDR2 FQGNSA. There are 15 residues in the CDR3. CDR3 bases read: TGTGCCAGCAGCCTAGGGCGGCTAGCGGGCGCCGAG. Protein: CASSLGRLAGAE. The entire CDR3 reads CASSLGRLAGAEQYF.

Concerning this clone: The CDR3 end falls 3 residues outside the read, so it is completed with the germline J gene. The chain carries TRBV7-9 and TRBJ2-3; 9 bases fit TRBD1. The CDR3 spans 15 residues. V shed 7 bases and J 3 bases; nucleotides not matched to a gene: 8. Per the germline V gene, CDR1 is SEHNR and CDR2 is FQNEAQ (reference sequence). The CDR3 protein is CASIRGDRGTDTQYF. CDR3 DNA (partial): TGTGCCAGCATCCGTGGTGACAGGGGGACAGATACG.

Turning to this clone: The CDR3 goes on 3 residues after the read ends, and that part is filled in from the germline J gene. The chain employs TRBV20-1 and TRBJ2-1, with D maybe TRBD1 (6 bases). This CDR3 comprises 15 residues. Looked up from germline, CDR1 is DFQATT and CDR2 is SNEGSKA (reference sequence). Deletions cut 4 bases from V and 6 bases from J, with 19 bases between. CDR3 region: CSATRVGAPTNEQFF. The part of the CDR3 DNA that was read is TGCAGTGCTACTCGCGTGGGGGCTCCGACCAATGAG.

Incomplete CDR3 DNA: TGCAGTGCTTGGACAGGGGCTAGCTCCTACGAG. This gives the protein CSAWTGASSYE. The whole CDR3 region reads CSAWTGASSYEQYF. The rearrangement uses TRBV20-1 and TRBJ2-7; the match to TRBD1 covers 9 bases. The sequenced fragment ends 3 residues before the CDR3 boundary, so the rest is inferred from the germline J gene. CDR1 and CDR2 (germline): DFQATT, SNEGSKA (reference sequence). The CDR3 has 14 residues. V lost 5 bases and J lost 0; bases outside the gene matches: 5.

A word on this clone: The read comes to an end 3 residues before the CDR3 does, leaving the germline J gene to fill in the end. The chain uses TRBV20-1 and TRBJ2-7, with D possibly matching TRBD1 (5 bases). There are 16 residues in the CDR3. The V gene's germline CDR1 is DFQATT and CDR2 SNEGSKA (reference sequence). Trimming took 0 bases from V and 2 from J, leaving 17 bases between them. The CDR3: CSARDSTGADPYEQYF. The part of the CDR3 DNA that was read is TGCAGTGCTAGAGATTCCACAGGAGCAGACCCCTACGAG.

In regard to this clone: The CDR3 goes on 3 residues after the read ends, and that part is filled in from the germline J gene. V and J are TRBV4-1 and TRBJ2-7; D is ambiguous. Germline CDR1 MGHRA, CDR2 YSYEKL. Trimming took off 3 bases at V and 0 bases at J, with 6 bases between the two ends. This CDR3 contains 13 residues. The sequenced CDR3 bases are TGCGCCAGCAGCCAGGCGGTCTCCTACGAG. Residues: CASSQAVSYE. The CDR3 as a whole reads CASSQAVSYEQYF.

On this clone itself: From the germline J gene comes the end of the CDR3, since the read stops 3 residues before it. The chain recombines TRBV7-2 with TRBJ1-3, with D possibly being TRBD1 (5 bases). CDR3 size: 14 residues. Germline assignment: CDR1 SGHTA and CDR2 FQGNSA. V lost 2 bases to trimming and J lost 5 bases, with 10 bases between them. The sequenced part of the CDR3 DNA is TGTGCCAGCAGCTTAATTCAGGGCAGAAACACC. It encodes CASSLIQGRNT. The whole CDR3 protein is CASSLIQGRNTIYF.

Regarding this clone: The read terminates 3 residues before the CDR3 end, so the remaining end is supplied by the germline J gene. The rearrangement joins TRBV7-9 to TRBJ2-7; the D is unclear. V lost 3 bases, J lost 0 bases, and 6 bases lay in between. Germline loops: CDR1 SEHNR, CDR2 FQNEAQ (reference sequence). The CDR3 is 13 residues long. The DNA read from the CDR3 is TGTGCCAGCAGCTTGTACAGCTCCTACGAG. Its protein is CASSLYSSYE. The CDR3, in full, reads CASSLYSSYEQYF.

Of note for this clone: The read comes to an end 3 residues before the CDR3 does, leaving the germline J gene to fill in the end. The chain employs TRBV4-1 and TRBJ2-5, with D maybe TRBD1 (5 bases). This CDR3 is built from 13 residues. V was pared by 1 base and J by 5 bases, with 8 bases between. Germline-derived CDR1 and CDR2 are MGHRA and YSYEKL. The part of the CDR3 DNA that was read is TGCGCCAGCAGCCAAGCAGGGTGGGAGACC. This sequence encodes CASSQAGWET. From start to end, the CDR3 is CASSQAGWETQYF.

Of note for this clone: The missing CDR3 end, 3 residues past where the read stops, is filled in from the germline J gene. The chain joins TRBV7-9 to TRBJ2-7; D might be TRBD2 (6 bases). Trimming removed 5 bases from V and 2 bases from J, with 10 bases in between. Germline V gene data show CDR1 as SEHNR and CDR2 as FQNEAQ (reference sequence). The CDR3 loop spans 13 amino acids. The CDR3 is CASSPGLPYEQYF. CDR3 DNA (partial): TGTGCCAGCAGCCCCGGACTACCCTACGAG.

For this clone: The CDR3 end falls 3 residues outside the read, so it is completed with the germline J gene. The rearrangement joins TRBV30 to TRBJ2-5; perhaps TRBD2 as D (7 bases). The CDR3 covers 13 residues. V lost 1 base to trimming and J lost 5 bases, with 11 bases between them. CDR1 is GTSNPN, CDR2 SVGIG, per germline (reference sequence). The CDR3 is CAWSAGGAETQYF. CDR3 DNA (partial): TGTGCCTGGAGTGCGGGGGGCGCGGAGACC.

Regarding this clone: The CDR3 goes on 3 residues after the read ends, and that part is filled in from the germline J gene. This chain uses TRBV20-1 with TRBJ2-7, with TRBD2 identical over 7 bases. The CDR3 is made up of 15 amino acids. Germline V CDR1 and CDR2: DFQATT, SNEGSKA (reference sequence). With V trimmed by 0 bases and J by 1 base, 6 bases remained unmatched. CDR3: CSARDRLAVSYEQYF. The CDR3 bases that were read are TGCAGTGCTAGAGATCGGCTAGCGGTGTCCTACGAG.

As concerns this clone: With the read ending 3 residues before the CDR3 end, the germline J gene is used to fill in that end. V is TRBV20-1 and J is TRBJ2-1; TRBD2 agrees at 14 bases. V lost 6 bases to trimming and J lost 7 bases; unmatched junction nucleotides: 8. The CDR3 length is 15 residues. Germline V gives CDR1 DFQATT, CDR2 SNEGSKA (reference sequence). The sequenced CDR3 bases are TGCAGTGCGCGGGGACTAGCGGGAGATCTGAATGAG. This sequence encodes CSARGLAGDLNE. The full CDR3 sequence reads CSARGLAGDLNEQFF.

Regarding this clone: The read gets to within 3 residues of the CDR3 end, and the germline J gene fills in the rest. The rearrangement uses TRBV19 and TRBJ2-1, with D perhaps matching TRBD1 (5 bases). Trimming pared 3 bases from V and 0 bases from J, leaving 18 bases between. Germline V CDR1 and CDR2: LNHDA, SQIVND (reference sequence). The CDR3 totals 18 residues. The part of the CDR3 DNA that was read is TGTGCCAGTAGTATTTTGGCACAGGCGCTTAGCTCCTACAATGAG. It translates to CASSILAQALSSYNE. The whole CDR3 is CASSILAQALSSYNEQFF. Full variable domain (missing parts from reference TRBV19 and TRBJ2-1): DGGITQSPKYLFRKEGQNVTLSCEQNLNHDAMYWYRQDPGQGLRLIYYSQIVNDFQKGDIAEGYSVSREKKESFPLTVTSAQKNPTAFYLCASSILAQALSSYNEQFFGPGTRLTVL.

A word on this clone: The CDR3 end is not reached by the read, which stops 3 residues before it; the germline J gene fills it in. The chain joins TRBV20-1 to TRBJ2-7; 10 bases agree with TRBD2. The CDR3 has 13 amino acids. CDR1 DFQATT and CDR2 SNEGSKA come from the germline V gene (reference sequence). V lost 5 bases, J lost 3 bases, and 4 bases stayed unmatched. The covered CDR3 bases are TGCAGTGCTGGATTAGCGGGGGGCTACGAG. Amino acids: CSAGLAGGYE. The entire CDR3 reads CSAGLAGGYEQYF.

To note about this clone: The CDR3 extends 3 residues past the end of the read, so its final part is completed from the germline J gene. V gene TRBV9 combines with J gene TRBJ1-2, with D uncertain. Trimming left V 3 bases short and J 7 bases short, with 10 bases between. This CDR3 region has 12 residues. Germline V gives CDR1 SGDLS, CDR2 YYNGEE. The sequenced CDR3 bases are TGTGCCAGCAGCGGATCCGCGGTTGGC. Residues: CASSGSAVG. The complete CDR3 protein is CASSGSAVGYTF.

A remark on this clone: The observed sequence ends 3 residues before the CDR3 terminus, with the missing tail filled in from the germline J gene. This sequence joins TRBV29-1 and TRBJ1-4, with D maybe TRBD1 (5 bases). This CDR3 contains 13 residues. Germline CDR1 reads SQVTM; CDR2 reads ANQGSEA. The V end lost 6 bases, the J end lost 6 bases, and 14 bases lay between the germline ends. The sequenced CDR3 bases are TGCAGCGTATCGGACGGGGACTATGAAAAA. Its protein is CSVSDGDYEK. The whole CDR3 protein reads CSVSDGDYEKLFF. Variable domain in full (rest from reference TRBV29-1 and TRBJ1-4): SAVISQKPSRDICQRGTSLTIQCQVDSQVTMMFWYRQQPGQSLTLIATANQGSEATYESGFVIDKFPISRPNLTFSTLTVSNMSPEDSSIYLCSVSDGDYEKLFFGSGTQLSVL.

With respect to this clone: The read terminates 3 residues before the CDR3 end, so the remaining end is supplied by the germline J gene. The genes are TRBV13 and TRBJ2-7; D perhaps matches TRBD2 (7 bases). The V end lost 0 bases, the J end lost 2 bases, and 11 bases lay between the germline ends. This CDR3 contains 15 residues. Germline values: CDR1 PRHDT, CDR2 FYEKMQ (reference sequence). CDR3 DNA (partial): TGTGCCAGCAGCTTAGGAGGGAGGGGGACCTACGAG. It codes for CASSLGGRGTYE. The full CDR3 reads CASSLGGRGTYEQYF.

Of note for this clone: Sequencing ends 3 residues short of the CDR3 end; the germline J gene provides the rest. The chain joins TRBV23-1 to TRBJ1-6, with TRBD1 identical over 7 bases. TRBV23-1 is labeled an ORF, and its function is uncertain. CDR3 length: 15 residues. Trimming removed 0 bases from V and 6 bases from J; junction bases left unmatched: 2. The sequenced part of the CDR3 DNA is TGCGCCAGCAGTCAATCGGGACAGCGTAATTCACCC. This translates into CASSQSGQRNSP. The full CDR3 sequence reads CASSQSGQRNSPLHF.

Remarks on this clone: The germline gene is not matched at one end of the junction; a read error may be the cause. The CDR3 goes on 3 residues after the read ends, and that part is filled in from the germline J gene. The gene calls are TRBV11-2 and TRBJ2-1, with 7 positions matching TRBD1. Germline CDR1 SGHAT, CDR2 FQNNGV. The CDR3 totals 12 residues. CDR3 bases read: TGTGCCAGCAGCATAGACAGGGCTGAG. Translated, it gives CASSIDRAE. The CDR3 in full is CASSIDRAEQFF.

In the case of this clone: The observed sequence ends 3 residues before the CDR3 terminus, with the missing tail filled in from the germline J gene. The chain is built from TRBV2 and TRBJ1-1; D might be TRBD1 (5 bases). V lost 6 bases and J lost 4, with 12 bases in between. The CDR3 runs to 13 residues. Germline assignment: CDR1 SNHLY and CDR2 FYNNEI. The CDR3: CASRADSGTEAFF. The CDR3 DNA, read in part, is TGTGCCAGCAGGGCCGACAGTGGCACTGAA.

With regard to this clone: The sequenced fragment ends 3 residues before the CDR3 boundary, so the rest is inferred from the germline J gene. V usage is TRBV19 and J usage is TRBJ2-3; D call uncertain. The V end was cut by 4 bases, the J end by 2 bases, with 7 bases between. The CDR3 spans 13 residues. Looked up from germline, CDR1 is LNHDA and CDR2 is SQIVND (reference sequence). This chain's CDR3 is CASSTLDTDTQYF. The CDR3 bases that were read are TGTGCCAGTAGTACACTCGACACAGATACG.